The present TCR beta chain was sequenced within a study of T cell responses to AZD1222 COVID-19 vaccine. Concerning this clone: Its antigen is not identified.

Germline assignment: CDR1 SGDLS and CDR2 YYNGEE. V lost 0 bases to trimming and J lost 6 bases, with 19 bases between them. CDR3 length: 16 amino acids. Findings and caveats of the study: Donor demographics were predominantly white British with a female majority; clonal diversity may be underestimated.

Only in-frame clones appear in the TCRdb table, and some are missing; sequencing was by immunoSEQ multiplex PCR. The table has roughly 97,000 clones, more than 70% seen once; the top ten hold 2.8%. The sample was peripheral blood, taken on day 0 of AZD1222 vaccination. The genes are TRBV9 and TRBJ2-7, with D tentatively TRBD1 (5 bases). This TCR was sampled from an adult in good health. The CDR3 protein is CASSVEGSIPRTEQYF. The CDR3 DNA reads TGTGCCAGCAGCGTAGAGGGGTCGATCCCCCGAACCGAGCAGTACTTC.